The sequence of this T cell receptor (beta chain) was determined in a study of T cells after somatic rescue of genetic block. Sequencing used immunoSEQ multiplex PCR; TCRdb keeps in-frame clones, though not all of them. The data contain 70,000 or so clones, 92% of them singletons. The TCR was taken from a man in his forties or fifties. Sequenced input: peripheral blood mononuclear cells (PBMCs).

CDR3 nucleotide sequence: TGTGCCACCAGCACCCCGACGGGAGCGGAGTGGACAGATACGCAGTATTTT. Amino acid sequence: CATSTPTGAEWTDTQYF. The rearrangement links TRBV15 to TRBJ2-3, with D perhaps matching TRBD2 (6 bases). Germline-derived CDR1 and CDR2 are LNHNV and YYDKDF (reference sequence). The ends were cut back, 4 bases at V and 3 bases at J, with 20 bases in the middle. This CDR3 spans 17 amino acids. Variable domain in full (rest from reference TRBV15 and TRBJ2-3): DAMVIQNPRYQVTQFGKPVTLSCSQTLNHNVMYWYQQKSSQAPKLLFHYYDKDFNNEADTPDNFQSRRPNTSFCFLDIRSPGLGDTAMYLCATSTPTGAEWTDTQYFGPGTRLTVL.